These T cell receptor beta chains were read from a single sample in a study of cytotoxic CD8 clonotypes in ibrutinib-treated CLL. Sequencing used immunoSEQ multiplex PCR; TCRdb keeps in-frame clones, though not all of them. In the table there are about 160,000 clones, more than 80% of which are singletons. Sequencing was performed on PBMCs, taken after 24 months of ibrutinib treatment. Receptors originate from a human donor with chronic lymphocytic leukemia. CDR3s include the opening cysteine and the closing phenylalanine or tryptophan. Rows may omit the clone size; those that give it use once, few, many or a size class.

V gene | clone size | CDR3 protein
TRBV6-1 | NA | CASSVSGPTEQYF
TRBV6-6 | NA | CARKGLTNEQFF
TRBV28 | NA | CASRTFPTNEQFF
TRBV7-2 | NA | CASSLVPATGFGYTF
TRBV7-3 | NA | CASSPDSYRTDTQYF
TRBV7-3 | NA | CASSLKGREGTEAFF
TRBV7-9 | NA | CASSPLGEKLDYGYTF
TRBV11-2 | NA | CASSLVSPANTGELFF
TRBV7-8 | NA | CASSLGGRGDTQYF
TRBV10-3 | NA | CAISESTGTGVSYGYTF
TRBV19 | NA | CASNPGGGLNIQYF
TRBV10-3 | once | CAISERTGVYEQYF
TRBV5-1 | NA | CASSAGTENTGELFF
TRBV6-1 | NA | CAASRDRGAKNIQYF
TRBV30 | NA | CACSRIYGTGDSPLHF
TRBV7-2 | NA | CASTRGGAGELFF
TRBV6-6 | once | CASSYVSSTGELFF
TRBV28 | NA | CASRMKAGSYNEQFF
TRBV4-2 | NA | CASSPRVAASTRGEQYF
TRBV9 | NA | CASSVEEGGYNEQFF
TRBV29-1 | NA | CSVKEGAGEKLFF
TRBV19 | few | CASSSLPGGNTEAFF
TRBV5-1 | NA | CASSRLDGRPNYGYTF
TRBV7-8 | NA | CASRLAPTTDTQYF
TRBV7-9 | few | CAIGVRGTEAFF
TRBV10-1 | NA | CASSEAGLNTEAFF
TRBV19 | many | CASRAGGRAEAFF
TRBV6-6 | NA | CASSANRNTEAFF
TRBV5-1 | NA | CASSTDGGGANEQYF
TRBV5-1 | few | CASSPGGQHDTQYF
TRBV28 | NA | CASSLSAGSSYEQYF
TRBV29-1 | NA | CSVAGAGGEKLFF
TRBV28 | NA | CASSLGTGGGEQYF
TRBV7-2 | few | CASSPAWVRNTEAFF
TRBV5-6 | once | CASSLRGGGDTQYF
TRBV6-1 | NA | CASSALGGEVMNTEAFF
TRBV5-4 | many | CASSWEKGSYEQYF
TRBV6-6 | NA | CASRTRAGDQPQHF
TRBV9 | NA | CASSVEGTEAFF
TRBV5-1 | NA | CASSFERLYGYTF
TRBV11-2 | NA | CASSLFPPVANTEAFF
TRBV4-1 | NA | CASSLYAGLSSYEQYF
TRBV7-9 | NA | CASSLELAKASYEQYF
TRBV4-2 | NA | CASSQGDAGGENTQYF
TRBV10-2 | NA | CASSPQGQVPSNYGYTF
TRBV27 | NA | CASSYGTLNEKLFF
TRBV28 | NA | CASSLGVGVDTQYF
TRBV18 | once | CASSPPNSEETQYF
TRBV5-1 | NA | CASSLAGQSNEQFF
TRBV5-3 | NA | CARNGSDGDQPQHF
TRBV19 | NA | CASGIQGGTDTQYF
TRBV6-5 | NA | CASQGGLAGSYEQYF
TRBV14 | NA | CASSQLTGGPDGYTF
TRBV9 | NA | CASSRSRGTNTEAFF
TRBV5-6 | NA | CASSFSTGTYSNQPQHF
TRBV7-6 | NA | CASSLDQGADTQYF
TRBV18 | NA | CASSPPVFGYGYTF
TRBV10-1 | NA | CASSESNDPDLIYEQYF
TRBV19 | NA | CASSIGRAGGQPQHF
TRBV27 | NA | CASRPPREGAGTEAFF